Below, 22 T cell receptor beta chains from the same sample are listed, as sequenced in a study of T cells in Graves' hyperthyroidism and ophthalmopathy (dated by TCRdb to between 2018 and 2021). Library preparation employed multiplex PCR. Sequencing relied on an Illumina HiSeq 2000. TCR beta CDR3 regions were amplified from RNA transcripts. The first round of RT-PCR for the TCR CDR3 was performed with the HTBI primer set and the Qiagen OneStep RT-PCR kit. Using fastp trimming at Q25 and MiXCR clonotype assembly, TCRdb reanalyzed the public sequencing data and kept in-frame beta chains. When rows share a CDR3 protein, they turn into one entry using the most common DNA and genes. Counted in this sample were under 700,000 distinct CDR3 sequences; 16% of them appeared once. Of the sample, around 19% is held by the ten largest clones. Sequenced input: blood. Source of these receptors: a woman aged 18-29 years with Graves' hyperthyroidism.

Ten or more counts support this clonotype. The chain links TRBV20-1 to TRBJ2-7; possible D gene TRBD2, 6 bases. V lost 3 bases and J 2 bases, leaving 8 bases between the germline ends. Germline loops: CDR1 DFQATT, CDR2 SNEGSKA (reference sequence). CDR3 length: 12 amino acids. In DNA form, the CDR3 reads TGCAGTGCTAGCGGGGGTCCCTACGAGCAGTACTTC. Its protein is CSASGGPYEQYF.

The chain has TRBV15 and TRBJ1-5; a weak D match, TRBD1 (6 bases). CDR3 length equals 15 residues. Germline V CDR1 and CDR2: LNHNV, YYDKDF (reference sequence). V was clipped by 3 bases and J by 0 bases, with 9 bases between them. The DNA for the CDR3 is TGTGCCACCAGCAGTCGGACAGATAGCAATCAGCCCCAGCATTTT. This translates into CATSSRTDSNQPQHF. Variable domain in full (rest from reference TRBV15 and TRBJ1-5): DAMVIQNPRYQVTQFGKPVTLSCSQTLNHNVMYWYQQKSSQAPKLLFHYYDKDFNNEADTPDNFQSRRPNTSFCFLDIRSPGLGDTAMYLCATSSRTDSNQPQHFGDGTRLSIL.

This chain uses TRBV7-9 with TRBJ2-1; 8 bases are shared with TRBD2. The junction had 14 bases not matched to a gene; V was cut back by 3 bases and J by 10 bases. From germline, CDR1 is SEHNR and CDR2 FQNEAQ (reference sequence). This CDR3 contains 16 residues. CDR3 region: CASSFEFGSGSEEQFF. Written as DNA, the CDR3 is TGTGCCAGCAGCTTTGAATTCGGGAGCGGGAGTGAAGAGCAGTTCTTC.

This clonotype was observed a few times. The V call is TRBV9, the J call TRBJ1-2; D remains unclear. Germline-derived CDR1 and CDR2 are SGDLS and YYNGEE. This CDR3 contains 16 residues. Trimming removed 3 bases at V and 3 bases at J, with 18 bases between. The CDR3 DNA reads TGTGCCAGCAGCGAAAAGGGTGTTTCCGGCGACTATGGCTACACCTTC. This codes for CASSEKGVSGDYGYTF.

This clonotype has more than one count but fewer than ten. CDR3 DNA sequence: TGTGCCAGCAGTGAATCTGGACGGAACTATGGCTACACCTTC. This encodes CASSESGRNYGYTF. This sequence joins TRBV6-1 and TRBJ1-2, with D unclear. The CDR3 contains 14 residues. V shed 2 bases and J shed 2 bases, with 9 bases lying between them. Germline V gene sequence: CDR1 MNHNS, CDR2 SASEGT.

The sample holds many counts of this clonotype. The rearrangement joins TRBV7-9 to TRBJ2-1; weak D call: TRBD2 (6 bases). This CDR3 spans 15 amino acids. Germline assignment: CDR1 SEHNR and CDR2 FQNEAQ (reference sequence). Deletions cut 11 bases from V and 10 bases from J, with 27 bases between. CDR3 residues: CASRGGSAGLFEQFF. The CDR3 DNA sequence: TGTGCCTCCCGGGGTGGCTCAGCGGGCCTTTTCGAGCAGTTCTTC.

This chain uses TRBV24-1 with TRBJ2-1; D is perhaps TRBD2 (6 bases). Germline CDR1 KGHDR, CDR2 SFDVKD. V was trimmed by 1 base and J by 4 bases, leaving 10 bases between them. This CDR3 contains 15 residues. CDR3 coding DNA: TGTGCCACCAGTGATTTTAGCGGATATTACAATGAGCAGTTCTTC. This codes for CATSDFSGYYNEQFF.

The V and J genes are TRBV29-1 and TRBJ1-1, with no clear D. The ends were cut back, 3 bases at V and 11 bases at J, with 16 bases in the middle. Germline V gene data show CDR1 as SQVTM and CDR2 as ANQGSEA. The CDR3 covers 12 residues. CDR3 nucleotides: TGCAGCGTTGATCCTCGCTTAGGTCAGGCTTTCTTT. Translating it yields CSVDPRLGQAFF.

The chain is built from TRBV7-3 and TRBJ2-1; 7 bases match TRBD2. Germline CDR1 is SGHTA and CDR2 is FQGTGA. The CDR3 consists of 15 residues. The V and J ends lost 3 bases and 6 bases, in that order; junction bases with no gene match: 8. The CDR3 loop reads CASSLGSGGGNEQFF. CDR3 bases: TGTGCCAGCAGCTTGGGTAGTGGGGGGGGCAATGAGCAGTTCTTC.

This clonotype occurred many times. The CDR3 sequence is CASSYSRGNTEAFF. CDR3 coding DNA: TGTGCCAGCAGTTACTCCCGGGGAAACACTGAAGCTTTCTTT. The chain is built from TRBV6-2 or TRBV6-3 and TRBJ1-1; no firm D call. Between the trimmed V and J ends, which lost 0 bases and 2 bases, there was a span of 7 bases. Germline assignment: CDR1 MNHEY and CDR2 SVGEGT. The CDR3 extends over 14 amino acids.

In its sample, this clonotype was seen many times. The rearrangement joins TRBV4-2 to TRBJ1-4; TRBD1 is a possible D gene (6 bases). The CDR3 length is 14 residues. The germline CDR1 and CDR2 sequences are LGHNA and YNFKEQ. V lost 4 bases to trimming and J lost 8 bases, with 14 bases between them. The CDR3 sequence: CASSPEDSGEKLFF. Written as DNA, the CDR3 is TGTGCCAGCAGCCCCGAGGACAGCGGGGAAAAACTGTTTTTT.

This clonotype came up a few times. The genes are TRBV7-9 and TRBJ2-5; 7 nucleotides match TRBD1. CDR3 size: 15 residues. V was clipped by 5 bases and J by 5 bases; unmatched bases: 11. CDR1 and CDR2 (germline): SEHNR, FQNEAQ (reference sequence). CDR3 in DNA: TGTGCCAGCAGCCTGCAAGGGACAGTGGAGGAGACCCAGTACTTC. This encodes CASSLQGTVEETQYF.

The chain couples TRBV10-2 to TRBJ1-2; D gene unclear. Trimming stripped 0 bases from V and 4 bases from J, with 9 bases between. Per the germline V gene, CDR1 is WSHSY and CDR2 is SAAADI. The CDR3 sequence is 14 residues long. The CDR3: CASSESMIPYGYTF. The CDR3, as DNA: TGCGCCAGCAGTGAGTCGATGATTCCCTATGGCTACACCTTC.

At least ten counts were recorded for this clonotype. The V gene is TRBV11-2, the J gene TRBJ2-7; D is ambiguous. There are 13 residues in the CDR3. The V gene's germline CDR1 is SGHAT and CDR2 FQNNGV. Deletions cut 6 bases from V and 0 bases from J, with 9 bases between. The CDR3 nucleotides are TGTGCCAGCAGTGACAAGAACTCCTACGAGCAGTACTTC. As protein: CASSDKNSYEQYF.

This clonotype has a count of ten or more. The V gene is TRBV12-3 or TRBV12-4, the J gene TRBJ2-1; D call uncertain. CDR3 size: 13 residues. With 3 bases removed from V and 4 bases from J, the gap between germline ends came to 7 bases. The CDR3 reads CASSFGQYNEQFF. The CDR3 nucleotides are TGTGCCAGCAGTTTCGGTCAGTACAATGAGCAGTTCTTC.

The genes are TRBV6-5 and TRBJ1-2; D gene unclear. Per the germline V gene, CDR1 is MNHEY and CDR2 is SVGAGI. V lost 0 bases to trimming and J lost 7 bases, with 12 bases between them. The CDR3 is made up of 14 amino acids. The CDR3 coding sequence is TGTGCCAGCAGTTACTCCAGTTTCCGCGGTGGCTACACCTTC. Its protein is CASSYSSFRGGYTF.

In its sample, this clonotype was seen many times. The CDR3 DNA reads TGTGCCAGCAGCCAGGGCCCCACTTGGGAGACCCAGTACTTC. Translation gives CASSQGPTWETQYF. This rearrangement joins TRBV7-9 to TRBJ2-5; tentatively, D is TRBD1 (5 bases). The CDR3 length is 14 residues. V lost 5 bases to trimming and J lost 5 bases, with 15 bases between them. The V gene's germline CDR1 is SEHNR and CDR2 FQNEAQ (reference sequence).

This clonotype has just a few counts. The chain couples TRBV29-1 to TRBJ2-7, with 9 bases fitting TRBD2. Germline CDR1 reads SQVTM; CDR2 reads ANQGSEA. The trim removed 3 bases at V and 1 base at J, leaving 7 bases unmatched. This CDR3 has 15 residues. The DNA of the CDR3 is TGCAGCGTTGAGCACCCTAGCGGGAAGTCCTACGAGCAGTACTTC. This codes for CSVEHPSGKSYEQYF.

This chain links TRBV29-1 with TRBJ2-3; tentatively, D is TRBD2 (6 bases). This CDR3 has 15 residues. Germline values: CDR1 SQVTM, CDR2 ANQGSEA. Trimming cost V 6 bases and J 0 bases, with 16 bases left between them. The DNA of the CDR3 is TGCAGCGTGGGATGGCGGGGTTCTAGCACAGATACGCAGTATTTT. This translates into CSVGWRGSSTDTQYF.

This clonotype has only a few counts. This chain uses TRBV6-2 or TRBV6-3 with TRBJ2-3, with D possibly TRBD2 on 5 matching bases. Germline CDR1 is MNHEY and CDR2 is SVGEGT. The CDR3 is 14 amino acids. The germline V and J ends were trimmed by 7 bases and 3 bases, with 14 bases remaining between them. The CDR3 here is CASKDHGGTDTQYF. The DNA of the CDR3 is TGTGCCAGCAAAGACCACGGAGGAACAGATACGCAGTATTTT.

This chain links TRBV14 with TRBJ1-4; D is unclear. CDR1 is SGHDN and CDR2 is FVKESK in the germline V gene. Trimming cost V 1 base and J 8 bases, with 8 bases left between them. The CDR3 runs to 13 residues. The CDR3 here is CASSQGNREKLFF. For the CDR3, the DNA is TGTGCCAGCAGCCAAGGAAACCGAGAAAAACTGTTTTTT.

The chain is built from TRBV28 and TRBJ2-1, with 13 bases that match TRBD2. The junction had 9 bases not matched to a gene; V was cut back by 4 bases and J by 6 bases. The CDR3 has 17 residues. The germline gives CDR1 MDHEN, CDR2 SYDVKM. The CDR3 DNA follows: TGTGCCAGCAGTTATACACCGGGACTAGCGGGATCCAATGAGCAGTTCTTC. Its protein product is CASSYTPGLAGSNEQFF.